This is a list of T cell receptor beta chains from one sample in a study of T cell repertoires in cytomegalovirus infection. In TCRdb, the reads were re-called with MiXCR into one record per CDR3 protein. This sample carries under 300,000 distinct CDR3 sequences, about 20% of them seen once, and the ten largest clones take around 20%. The antigens of these receptors remain unknown. This specimen was cultured PBMCs, taken from culture after CMV antigen stimulation. These receptors came from a human donor in good health (CMV status not recorded). Some clones in this sample may be carry-over from other donors' samples. Each CDR3 is given without its conserved first and last residue. D genes are given only for firm matches.

v_call: TRBV6-4
d_call: .
cdr3_aa: ASSDGTFRNEQF

v_call: TRBV7-6
d_call: .
cdr3_aa: ASSRMVDYNEQF

v_call: TRBV5-4
d_call: .
cdr3_aa: ASRGWGYNEQF

v_call: TRBV15
d_call: TRBD2
cdr3_aa: ATSRVGLGNQETQY

v_call: TRBV28
d_call: TRBD1
cdr3_aa: ASSPGQFYEQY

v_call: TRBV6-5
d_call: TRBD2
cdr3_aa: ASSYSSEGGPGDTQY

v_call: TRBV19
d_call: .
cdr3_aa: ASSFTRVVNEQF

v_call: TRBV18
d_call: .
cdr3_aa: ASSQGLANSYNEQF

v_call: TRBV12-3/TRBV12-4
d_call: .
cdr3_aa: ACILYSNQPQH

v_call: TRBV7-6
d_call: TRBD2
cdr3_aa: ASSFGLADNEQF

v_call: TRBV7-2
d_call: .
cdr3_aa: ASSSRTGSTDTQY

v_call: TRBV7-2
d_call: TRBD1
cdr3_aa: ASSLPNRTGVNSGANVLT

v_call: TRBV5-1
d_call: TRBD2
cdr3_aa: ASSLMTSGIPADEQF

v_call: TRBV7-6
d_call: TRBD2
cdr3_aa: ASSSLLADYNEQF

v_call: TRBV12-3/TRBV12-4
d_call: .
cdr3_aa: ASSLGLRLENIQY

v_call: TRBV7-2
d_call: .
cdr3_aa: ASSPPPPWGNEQF

v_call: TRBV7-2
d_call: TRBD2
cdr3_aa: ASSSTGTSGRVEQF

v_call: TRBV27
d_call: TRBD1
cdr3_aa: ASSLWATGTYEQY

v_call: TRBV7-2
d_call: TRBD1
cdr3_aa: ASSLAPRGTANEQF

v_call: TRBV15
d_call: .
cdr3_aa: ATSRDFPGTNTGELF

v_call: TRBV4-1
d_call: .
cdr3_aa: ASSPLWMTINEQF

v_call: TRBV20-1
d_call: TRBD2
cdr3_aa: SAPWTGTSGRNEQF

v_call: TRBV6-2/TRBV6-3
d_call: .
cdr3_aa: ASSYLDTGELF